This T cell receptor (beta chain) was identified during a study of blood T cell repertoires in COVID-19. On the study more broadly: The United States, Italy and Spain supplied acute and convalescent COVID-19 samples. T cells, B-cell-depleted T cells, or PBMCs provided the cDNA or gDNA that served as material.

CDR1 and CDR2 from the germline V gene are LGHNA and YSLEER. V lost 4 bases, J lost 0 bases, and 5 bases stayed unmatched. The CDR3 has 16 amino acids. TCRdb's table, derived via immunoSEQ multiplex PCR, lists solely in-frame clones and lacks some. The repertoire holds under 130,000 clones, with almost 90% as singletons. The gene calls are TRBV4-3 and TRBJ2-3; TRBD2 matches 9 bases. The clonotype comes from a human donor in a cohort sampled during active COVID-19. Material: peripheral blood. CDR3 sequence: CASSPSGATSTDTQYF. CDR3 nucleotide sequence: TGCGCCAGCAGCCCTAGCGGGGCTACTAGCACAGATACGCAGTATTTT.